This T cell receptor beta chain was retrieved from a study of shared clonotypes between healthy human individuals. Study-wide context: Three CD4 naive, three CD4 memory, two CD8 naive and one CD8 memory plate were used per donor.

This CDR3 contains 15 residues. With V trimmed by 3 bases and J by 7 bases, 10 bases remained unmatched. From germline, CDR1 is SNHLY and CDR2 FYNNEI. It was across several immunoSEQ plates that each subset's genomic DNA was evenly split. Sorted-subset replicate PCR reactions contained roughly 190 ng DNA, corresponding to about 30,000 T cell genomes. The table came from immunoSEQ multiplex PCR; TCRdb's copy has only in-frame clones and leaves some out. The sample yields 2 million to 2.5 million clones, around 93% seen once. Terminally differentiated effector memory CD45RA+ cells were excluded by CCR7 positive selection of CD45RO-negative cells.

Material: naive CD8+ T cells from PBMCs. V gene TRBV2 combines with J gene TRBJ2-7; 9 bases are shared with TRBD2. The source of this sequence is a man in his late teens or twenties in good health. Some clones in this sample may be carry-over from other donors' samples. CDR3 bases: TGTGCCAGCAGTGAGGGTAGCGGGAGCCTTGGGGAGCAGTACTTC. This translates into CASSEGSGSLGEQYF. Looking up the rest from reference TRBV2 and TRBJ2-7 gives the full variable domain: EPEVTQTPSHQVTQMGQEVILRCVPISNHLYFYWYRQILGQKVEFLVSFYNNEISEKSEIFDDQFSVERPDGSNFTLKIRSTKLEDSAMYFCASSEGSGSLGEQYFGPGTRLTVT.